This T cell receptor beta chain was sequenced in a study of shared clonotypes between healthy human individuals (dated by TCRdb to 2018 to 2021). In terms of the full investigation: The cohort included a few men and a couple of women between 18 and 49 years of age. For each donor, three plates each were used for CD4 naive and CD4 memory, two plates were used for CD8 naive, and one plate was used for CD8 memory. Blood TCR repertoires of about 5 healthy adults were deeply sequenced to estimate repertoire size and the extent of clonotype sharing between individuals. Libraries were prepared and TCR repertoires were sequenced by different laboratories using diverse techniques, in order to increase sequencing depth and limit assay-specific biases. Each donor's leukapheresis produced roughly between about 0.8 and 8.9 billion PBMCs. What the study reported, not specific to this receptor: Sampling was limited to blood, and TCR repertoires in tissue likely differ from TCR repertoires in blood. Compared with non-shared clonotypes, clonotypes shared by all four sorted-subset donors had higher generation probabilities. Across a handful of donors, roughly 5.4% of naive CD4, over 3% of naive CD8, around 2.5% of memory CD4, and roughly 0.4% of memory CD8 clonotypes were shared. Naive subsets generally had larger estimated clonotype richness than memory subsets did. Because the study included a small number of donors, the genetic and exposure-history diversity represented was limited. Pairwise subsampling led to the expectation that sequencing depth would affect the degree of clonotype sharing among donors. Rarefaction of sorted-subset datasets indicated incomplete sequencing despite the large sequencing depth.

Using the deep immunoSEQ assay, multiplex PCR amplified TCR CDR3 regions from genomic DNA. Extracted genomic DNA from each cell subset was spread evenly across all wells of several immunoSEQ 96-well plates, with each plate serving as a replicate. For sorted subsets, each replicate PCR was loaded with roughly 190 ng genomic DNA, equivalent to 25,000 to 30,000 T cell genomes. Purified libraries were measured with a Qubit 3.0 fluorometer, size-checked on a Bioanalyzer 2100, and measured again with the KAPA Library Quantification kit. A separate single-read 150-cycle Illumina NextSeq 550 flow cell was used to sequence each immunoSEQ 96-well plate. The original pipeline was this. Because the immunoSEQ output included only junctional sequences and no quality scores, the filtering could not be the same as the filtering used for full-length reads. To assign V/J genes and CDR3, sequences were annotated against IMGT germline references using PyIR, a Python wrapper for IgBLAST v1.9. Reads with weak V/J assignments (E-value above 1e-6), missing CDR3, stop codons, out-of-frame junctions, or ambiguous translated residues were removed. V3J clonotypes were defined as sequences sharing an identical inferred V gene, J gene, and CDR3 amino acid sequence. The percentage overlap between two repertoires was calculated by dividing the number of shared unique clonotypes by the size of the smaller repertoire. Three approaches were used to assess repertoire richness: RTK rarefaction, the Chao1 estimator, and Recon v2.1 estimates of unobserved clonotypes. For all TCRbeta clonotypes obtained by the gDNA method from a few donors, generation probabilities were computed with OLGA. In TCRdb, the immuneACCESS table is reduced to in-frame sequences with V and J assigned. These tables do not hold every clone; where another copy was compared, an unresolved V gene accounts for under half, and the others remain unexplained. The V and J calls and clone size come from that table; D and trimming were worked out from the DNA. The sample table contains roughly 2.2 million clones; only one count was recorded for under 95% of them. The top ten constitute about 0.36% of the sample.

V was cut back by 0 bases and J by 6 bases, leaving a gap of 9 bases between them. The CDR3 measures 14 amino acids from cysteine to phenylalanine. The retained sequence is limited to the CDR3, 42 bases, with the frame set at the first base. CDR1 and CDR2, per the germline V gene, are SGHDT and YYEEEE. The donors were healthy, HIV-negative adults with no recently reported acute infections or vaccinations. Every donor was a Caucasian adult living in Nashville, Tennessee, USA. CD4+ T cells were enriched by magnetic negative selection; naive cells were then positively selected on CD45RA, and the negative fraction formed the memory subset. After blood collection by leukapheresis, PBMCs were isolated using Ficoll-Histopaque density gradient centrifugation and then cryopreserved in the vapor phase of liquid nitrogen. Purity and quantity of every magnetically sorted T cell population were checked by analytical flow cytometry. Genomic DNA was isolated from every sorted fraction and measured by UV absorbance on a Nanodrop 2000c.

Note on this clone: Its antigen has not been determined. It has no much larger one-base neighbor in the sample; base qualities were not kept.

The chain uses TRBV5-6 and TRBJ2-2, with the D segment identity uncertain. This clonotype was obtained from a man aged 18 to 35 in good health. Some clones in this sample may be carry-over from other donors' samples. The sequencing input was naive CD4+ T cells from PBMCs. The cell subset or site label on this specimen signifies: CD45RA+ positively selected. CDR3 protein: CASSLGPVAGELFF. The bases read TGTGCCAGCAGCTTGGGTCCAGTCGCCGGGGAGCTGTTTTTT.